This T cell receptor (beta chain) was obtained from a study of shared clonotypes between healthy human individuals. Findings of the study overall: Few donors limited the genetic and exposure-history diversity represented.

The trim removed 0 bases at V and 3 bases at J, leaving 3 bases unmatched. From germline, CDR1 is SGHNT and CDR2 YYREEE (reference sequence). This CDR3 has 15 residues. The authors ran the assay at deep level. Method: immunoSEQ multiplex PCR; TCRdb's copy keeps in-frame clones and lacks some. This table holds roughly 1.5 million clones, nearly 99% found once. Note on this clone: The target antigen is unknown.

This chain uses TRBV5-4 with TRBJ2-7, with 10 bases fitting TRBD2. The specimen was naive CD4+ T cells sorted from blood. Indicated subset: CD45RA+ positively selected. The receptor was derived from a man aged 30-40 years in good health. CDR3 coding DNA: TGTGCCAGCAGCTTGGGGACTAGCGGAGTCTACGAGCAGTACTTC. It is translated as CASSLGTSGVYEQYF.